One and the same sample provided the 21 T cell receptor beta chains below, sequenced in a study of PD-1 blockade in classical Hodgkin lymphoma. Specified time point: cycle 4 day 1 (C4D1), after 6 weeks of nivolumab. Each and every patient relapsed after autologous stem cell transplantation, and patients got differing brentuximab vedotin exposure. Sequencing used immunoSEQ multiplex PCR; TCRdb keeps in-frame clones, though not all of them. The sample lists roughly 50,000 clones; around 90% were seen once. Sample: peripheral blood mononuclear cells (PBMCs), taken before the fourth cycle of nivolumab. All receptors derive from a human donor with classical Hodgkin lymphoma.

The gene calls are TRBV23-1 and TRBJ1-1; D is perhaps TRBD1 (6 bases). TRBV23-1 belongs to the ORF category, with a function that is uncertain. There are 12 residues in the CDR3. The V end was cut by 8 bases, the J end by 5 bases, with 12 bases between. CDR3 residues: CASQSRGTEAFF. CDR3 nucleotide sequence: TGCGCCAGCCAGTCGAGGGGGACTGAAGCTTTCTTT.

This chain uses TRBV6-4 with TRBJ2-7; the match to TRBD2 covers 10 bases. There are 15 residues in the CDR3. Germline values: CDR1 MRHNA, CDR2 SNTAGT. J lost 0 bases, V lost 3 bases, and 2 bases had no gene match. Written as DNA, the CDR3 is TGTGCCAGCAGTGAAGCGGGAGGGAGCTCCTACGAGCAGTACTTC. Translating it yields CASSEAGGSSYEQYF.

The CDR3 reads CASSPGGTKGYTF. CDR3 coding DNA: TGTGCCAGCTCACCTGGGGGCACTAAGGGCTACACCTTC. The J gene is TRBJ1-2, the V gene TRBV18; D possibly corresponds to TRBD1 (6 bases). This CDR3 region has 13 residues. The V and J ends lost 3 bases and 8 bases respectively, with 13 bases between them. Germline assignment: CDR1 KGHSH and CDR2 LQKENI.

The rearrangement joins TRBV27 to TRBJ1-1; weak D call: TRBD1 (5 bases). V lost 10 bases and J lost 1, with 16 bases in between. The CDR3 contains 14 residues. Germline values: CDR1 MNHEY, CDR2 SMNVEV (reference sequence). The CDR3 region is CAIRRLGPNTEAFF. CDR3 nucleotides: TGTGCCATCCGGCGCTTGGGGCCGAACACTGAAGCTTTCTTT.

The chain couples TRBV7-9 to TRBJ2-7, with D uncertain. This CDR3 has 11 amino acids. V was clipped by 1 base and J by 5 bases, with 3 bases between them. The V gene's germline CDR1 is SEHNR and CDR2 FQNEAQ (reference sequence). The CDR3 spells CASSLVHEQYF. For the CDR3, the DNA is TGTGCCAGCAGCTTAGTCCACGAGCAGTACTTC.

The count of this clone is one. V usage is TRBV2 and J usage is TRBJ1-5; D may be TRBD1 (6 bases). The CDR3 consists of 14 residues. V gave up 6 bases and J gave up 9 bases, with 18 bases separating them. Germline-derived CDR1 and CDR2 are SNHLY and FYNNEI. The CDR3 DNA follows: TGTGCCAGCAGGATTGGTGACAGGTATGGGCCCCAGCATTTT. As protein: CASRIGDRYGPQHF.

J is TRBJ2-1 and V is TRBV7-6, with D possibly TRBD2 on 6 matching bases. The V end lost 5 bases, the J end lost 6 bases, and 11 bases lay between the germline ends. The CDR3 extends over 13 amino acids. Per germline, CDR1 SGHVS and CDR2 FNYEAQ. In DNA, the CDR3 is TGTGCCAGCAGCCGAGGACTAATCAATGAGCAGTTCTTC. Translated: CASSRGLINEQFF. Full variable domain (rest looked up from reference TRBV7-6 and TRBJ2-1): GAGVSQSPRYKVTKRGQDVALRCDPISGHVSLYWYRQALGQGPEFLTYFNYEAQQDKSGLPNDRFSAERPEGSISTLTIQRTEQRDSAMYRCASSRGLINEQFFGPGTRLTVL.

V is TRBV7-9 and J is TRBJ2-5; perhaps TRBD1 as D (6 bases). This CDR3 is 14 amino acids long. V gave up 5 bases and J gave up 5 bases, with 15 bases separating them. Looked up from germline, CDR1 is SEHNR and CDR2 is FQNEAQ (reference sequence). CDR3 sequence reads: CASSQRTELETQYF. The DNA for the CDR3 is TGTGCCAGCAGCCAACGGACAGAATTGGAGACCCAGTACTTC.

V gene TRBV19 combines with J gene TRBJ2-1, with 8 bases identical to TRBD2. CDR1 is LNHDA and CDR2 is SQIVND in the germline V gene (reference sequence). After removal of 0 bases from V and 9 bases from J, the junction contained 1 base not matched to a gene. This CDR3 contains 13 residues. In DNA, the CDR3 is TGTGCCAGTAGTATAGATCTAGCGGGTGAGCAGTTCTTC. Amino acids: CASSIDLAGEQFF.

The chain uses TRBV28 and TRBJ2-7; weak D call: TRBD2 (5 bases). The V gene lost 3 bases and the J gene lost 1 base, with 13 bases spanning the gap. The germline V gene encodes CDR1 MDHEN and CDR2 SYDVKM. The CDR3 is 15 residues long. The CDR3 DNA reads TGTGCCAGCAGTTTGCGCGGCGGGTGGTCCTACGAGCAGTACTTC. The encoded protein is CASSLRGGWSYEQYF.

This clone was recorded only once. The V call is TRBV7-2, the J call TRBJ1-2; D call uncertain. Trimming took off 5 bases at V and 8 bases at J, with 18 bases between the two ends. CDR1 is SGHTA and CDR2 is FQGNSA in the germline V gene. The CDR3 is made up of 14 amino acids. CDR3: CASSPRQVPGGYTF. For the CDR3, the DNA is TGTGCCAGCAGCCCACGGCAGGTCCCCGGGGGCTACACCTTC.

The chain couples TRBV23-1 to TRBJ2-4; TRBD1 aligns across 8 bases. TRBV23-1 carries the ORF label, with uncertain function. This CDR3 has 14 residues. The ends lost 7 bases at V and 3 bases at J; junction bases unmatched: 5. The DNA for the CDR3 is TGCGCCAGCATCCTACAGGGGGACAAAAACATTCAGTACTTC. It is translated as CASILQGDKNIQYF.

The rearrangement links TRBV28 to TRBJ1-5; no reliable D call. The CDR3 consists of 11 residues. Germline V gene sequence: CDR1 MDHEN, CDR2 SYDVKM. V lost 8 bases and J lost 5, with 7 bases in between. The CDR3 region is CASRQDQPQHF. CDR3 DNA: TGTGCCAGCCGTCAGGATCAGCCCCAGCATTTT.

The J gene is TRBJ2-7, the V gene TRBV11-2; 13 bases align to TRBD2. Losses at the gene ends were 1 base for V and 5 bases for J; bases not matched to a gene: 2. Per germline, CDR1 SGHAT and CDR2 FQNNGV. This CDR3 has 15 residues. The CDR3 DNA follows: TGTGCCAGCAGCTTAGGGACTAGCGGGAGCCACGAGCAGTACTTC. As protein: CASSLGTSGSHEQYF.

The V and J genes are TRBV2 and TRBJ2-1, with D possibly matching TRBD1 (5 bases). Trimming left V 6 bases short and J 1 base short, with 10 bases between. CDR1 and CDR2 from the germline V gene are SNHLY and FYNNEI. CDR3 size: 14 residues. CDR3 nucleotide sequence: TGTGCCAGCAGATATAGGGGATCCTACAATGAGCAGTTCTTC. This codes for CASRYRGSYNEQFF.

V usage is TRBV6-5 and J usage is TRBJ2-5; no definite D call. Per germline, CDR1 MNHEY and CDR2 SVGAGI. The CDR3 sequence is 15 residues long. With 0 bases removed from V and 5 bases from J, the gap between germline ends came to 13 bases. DNA for the CDR3: TGTGCCAGCAGTTACTCCGGACGGTCCTGGGAGACCCAGTACTTC. Its protein product is CASSYSGRSWETQYF.

CDR3 DNA: TGTGCCTGGAGTGCGTCAGGGGGCAAGCGGAATTCACCCCTCCACTTT. Protein product: CAWSASGGKRNSPLHF. This sequence joins TRBV30 and TRBJ1-6; TRBD1 matches at 8 bases. Per germline, CDR1 GTSNPN and CDR2 SVGIG (reference sequence). The CDR3 runs to 16 residues. The V gene end was trimmed by 1 base and the J gene end by 7 bases; junction bases not matched to a gene: 9. Full variable domain (remainder filled in from reference TRBV30 and TRBJ1-6): SQTIHQWPATLVQPVGSPLSLECTVEGTSNPNLYWYRQAAGRGLQLLFYSVGIGQISSEVPQNLSASRPQDRQFILSSKKLLLSDSGFYLCAWSASGGKRNSPLHFGNGTRLTVT.

This chain links TRBV2 with TRBJ1-5; D is perhaps TRBD1 (5 bases). CDR1 SNHLY and CDR2 FYNNEI come from the germline V gene. Trimming pared 3 bases from V and 0 bases from J, leaving 9 bases between. This CDR3 spans 15 amino acids. Here the CDR3 reads CASSDRVNSNQPQHF. CDR3 coding DNA: TGTGCCAGCAGTGACAGGGTTAATAGCAATCAGCCCCAGCATTTT.

The chain recombines TRBV5-1 with TRBJ1-1; TRBD1 might be the D (6 bases). CDR3 size: 14 residues. Germline values: CDR1 SGHRS, CDR2 YFSETQ. Trimming stripped 3 bases from V and 0 bases from J, with 9 bases between. DNA for the CDR3: TGCGCCAGCAGCTCCGGGACAATGAACACTGAAGCTTTCTTT. It specifies CASSSGTMNTEAFF.

V gene TRBV6-6 combines with J gene TRBJ2-1; 8 positions agree with TRBD1. V lost 4 bases to trimming and J lost 3 bases; unmatched junction nucleotides: 8. There are 16 residues in the CDR3. Germline values: CDR1 MNHNY, CDR2 SVGAGI (reference sequence). CDR3 DNA: TGTGCCAGCAGTTCGAATTTACAGGGGGTCTACAATGAGCAGTTCTTC. The encoded protein is CASSSNLQGVYNEQFF.

The chain joins TRBV7-8 to TRBJ2-1; D not resolved. This CDR3 region has 15 residues. The ends were cut back, 0 bases at V and 3 bases at J, with 9 bases in the middle. CDR1 is SGHVS, CDR2 FQNEAQ, per germline. CDR3 residues: CASSLAPGLYNEQFF. The CDR3 bases are TGTGCCAGCAGCTTAGCGCCGGGCCTCTACAATGAGCAGTTCTTC.